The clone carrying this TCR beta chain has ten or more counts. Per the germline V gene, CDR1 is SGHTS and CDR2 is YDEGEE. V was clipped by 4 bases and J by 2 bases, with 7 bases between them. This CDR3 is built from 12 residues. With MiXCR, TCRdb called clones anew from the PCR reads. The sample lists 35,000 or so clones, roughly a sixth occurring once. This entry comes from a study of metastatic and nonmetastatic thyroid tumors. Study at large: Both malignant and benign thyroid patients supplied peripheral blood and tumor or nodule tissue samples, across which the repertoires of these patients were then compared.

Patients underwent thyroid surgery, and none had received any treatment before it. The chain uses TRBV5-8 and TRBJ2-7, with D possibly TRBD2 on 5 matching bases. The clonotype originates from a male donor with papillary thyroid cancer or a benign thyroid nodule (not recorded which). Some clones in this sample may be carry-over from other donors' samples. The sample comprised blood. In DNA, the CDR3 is TGTGCCAGCAGCACTAGAACCTACGAGCAGTACTTC. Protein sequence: CASSTRTYEQYF.